The sequence of this T cell receptor beta chain was determined in a study of cytomegalovirus exposure and HLA in healthy donors. Looking at the study overall: Membership in the Caucasian-associated ancestry cluster was found for around four fifths of 300 to 500 genotyped donors.

With regard to this clone: Its specificity is unknown.

Trimming took 1 base from V and 5 from J, leaving 20 bases between them. Germline V gene sequence: CDR1 SGHTA, CDR2 FQGNSA. CDR3 length: 18 residues. Notes on the study in general: A few V segments could not be told apart, such as TRBV6-2 and TRBV6-3, and were left out. More clonal expansion characterized HLA-associated TCR beta chains than equally common others in a later analysis. Several top significant clusters appeared, in a later analysis, to be linked to common viral pathogens.

Primers for the PCR totalled 60 Vbeta and 13 Jbeta. Here immunoSEQ multiplex PCR was the method, and the copy in TCRdb shows in-frame clones only, minus some. The data hold 150,000 or so clones, with roughly three quarters observed a single time. The chain carries TRBV7-2 and TRBJ1-4; D is undetermined. The sample comprised PBMCs. The source is a woman aged 50 to 60 in good health and CMV-seropositive. CDR3 in amino acids: CASSLVLSRVRQNEKLFF. DNA for the CDR3: TGTGCCAGCAGCTTAGTTTTAAGTCGGGTACGGCAGAATGAAAAACTGTTTTTT.